This record looks at one T cell receptor (beta chain) sequence and its context. In germline, CDR1 is KGHSH, CDR2 LQKENI. With V trimmed by 5 bases and J by 4 bases, 2 bases remained unmatched. This CDR3 spans 14 amino acids. The source of the sample is a study of patients and donors after allogeneic stem cell transplantation. From the RT-PCR reads, TCRdb called clonotypes with MiXCR, one entry per CDR3 protein. Among 30,000 to 40,000 distinct CDR3 sequences listed, roughly a third were seen once. The receptor was derived from a human donor who was either an allogeneic HSCT recipient or a stem cell or donor lymphocyte infusion donor (not recorded which). It is not recorded whose cells these are; they may come from a transplant donor. The chain is built from TRBV18 and TRBJ1-2, with 12 positions matching TRBD1. Specimen: blood, either unsorted or a sorted T cell fraction (not recorded which). CDR3 in DNA: TGTGCCAGCTCAGCGGGACAGGGGGCCTATGGCTACACCTTC. It encodes CASSAGQGAYGYTF. The full variable domain, in which reference TRBV18 and TRBJ1-2 provide the parts outside the CDR3, is NAGVMQNPRHLVRRRGQEARLRCSPMKGHSHVYWYRQLPEEGLKFMVYLQKENIIDESGMPKERFSAEFPKEGPSILRIQQVVRGDSAAYFCASSAGQGAYGYTFGSGTRLTVV.